This entry concerns a single TCR beta chain. This clone has only a few counts. The clone's antigen remains unknown. The input lacks base qualities; no much larger clone sits a single base away. These data belong to a study of blood T cell repertoires in COVID-19 (dated by TCRdb to about 2020). At the level of the whole study: Samples from collaborators originated in the United States, Italy and Spain and spanned both the acute and convalescent phases of COVID-19. The material from the prospective study consisted of cDNA or gDNA derived from T cells, B-cell-depleted T cells, or PBMCs. The dataset comprised deeply sampled blood TCRbeta repertoires from subjects exposed to, actively infected with, or recovered from COVID-19. The repertoires were made available in a free public database intended to serve as a resource for research on the immune response to SARS-CoV-2. Samples were obtained from the ongoing ImmuneRACE study (first 160 participants) and from over a thousand subjects provided by 6 global collaborators. Sample metadata almost always included a de-identified subject ID, COVID-19 status, age in years and sex. Where available, HLA class I and class II types were taken from metadata supplied by the sample provider and were not determined by assay-based typing.

Each collaborating institution followed its own protocols to collect whole blood in K2EDTA tubes. Collaborator samples were shipped for TCRbeta analysis as frozen whole blood, isolated PBMCs, or DNA extracted from either sample type. Overall results and qualifications from the work: The quantity of clinical and demographic metadata differed by source and by participant and was supplied without curation.

CDR1 and CDR2 are read off the germline V gene (reference sequence) as LNHDA and SQIVND. The CDR3 measures 17 amino acids from cysteine to phenylalanine. Only the CDR3 DNA is retained, 51 bases long and in frame from the first base. Ends trimmed: V by 5 bases, J by 4 bases; bases unmatched to a gene: 14. TCRbeta CDR3 regions were amplified from genomic DNA using the immunoSEQ Assay, a bias-controlled multiplex PCR. The original methods were these. The number of nucleated cells in each sample was estimated by amplification of reference gene primers within the assay. To quantify the absolute abundance of each unique TCRbeta CDR3 rearrangement, sequence reads were collapsed and filtered. For each sample, productive Simpson clonality was calculated as the square root of Simpson's diversity index over productive rearrangements. Not all clones reach the TCRdb copy of this immuneACCESS table, which keeps in-frame sequences only. Checked studies attribute under half of the gap to unresolved V genes and leave the rest unexplained. D and trimming were read from the DNA, whereas the V and J calls and clone size are those reported in that table. The sample contains 260,000 or so clones, over 70% of them found a single time. Roughly 8.6% of the sample is taken by the ten largest.

Sequenced sample: peripheral blood. Recombination linked TRBV19 to TRBJ2-5; TRBD1 lines up with 9 middle nucleotides. This clonotype originated in a human donor in a cohort sampled during active COVID-19. The CDR3 corresponds to CASSLSKTGQGGETQYF. The nucleotide sequence reads as follows: TGTGCCAGTAGTCTGTCTAAAACGGGACAGGGTGGAGAGACCCAGTACTTC.